The present T cell receptor beta chain was sequenced within a study of CD8+ T cells in alopecia areata. CDR1 is NNHDY and CDR2 is SYVADS in the germline V gene. This CDR3 is built from 14 residues. Losses at the gene ends were 6 bases for V and 0 bases for J; bases not matched to a gene: 3. In each case, RNA was isolated and then reverse transcribed into cDNA as the sequencing template. Method: immunoSEQ multiplex PCR; TCRdb's copy keeps in-frame clones and lacks some. The sample includes around 100,000 clones, none of them occurring once. Points on this clone: Genes and germline are mouse. The read terminates 4 residues before the CDR3 end, so the remaining end is supplied by the germline J gene.

J is TRBJ1-2 and V is TRBV13-3; 9 nucleotides match TRBD1. The TCR comes from a C3H/HeJ mouse with alopecia areata. For this strain, the MHC haplotype corresponds to H2-k. The sequenced sample consisted of lesional skin. The CDR3: CASNDRGTNSDYTF. The CDR3 DNA, read in part, is TGTGCCAGCAACGACAGGGGGACAAACTCC.